This paragraph reports one TCR beta chain. These data originate in a study of blood T cell repertoires in COVID-19. Study-wide context: Specimens from acute and convalescent COVID-19 originated in the United States, Italy and Spain.

Germline CDR1 is LGHDT and CDR2 is YNNKEL (reference sequence). The CDR3 length is 14 residues. Trimming pared 1 base from V and 7 bases from J, leaving 14 bases between. Original data processing: Estimated nucleated cell counts came from reference gene primer amplification. Data came from immunoSEQ multiplex PCR; TCRdb stores just in-frame clones and leaves some out. V and J calls and clone size are copied from that table; D and trimming were computed from the DNA. The data contain 95,000 to 150,000 clones, roughly 89% of them singletons. This sequence joins TRBV3-1 (or the pseudogene TRBV3-2) and TRBJ2-7, with D uncertain. This receptor was identified in a woman aged 60-70 years with COVID-19, enrolled during active disease. Input material: peripheral blood. This CDR3 is CASSQVAETGEQYF. The CDR3 nucleotides read TGTGCCAGCAGCCAAGTTGCAGAAACCGGGGAGCAGTACTTC.